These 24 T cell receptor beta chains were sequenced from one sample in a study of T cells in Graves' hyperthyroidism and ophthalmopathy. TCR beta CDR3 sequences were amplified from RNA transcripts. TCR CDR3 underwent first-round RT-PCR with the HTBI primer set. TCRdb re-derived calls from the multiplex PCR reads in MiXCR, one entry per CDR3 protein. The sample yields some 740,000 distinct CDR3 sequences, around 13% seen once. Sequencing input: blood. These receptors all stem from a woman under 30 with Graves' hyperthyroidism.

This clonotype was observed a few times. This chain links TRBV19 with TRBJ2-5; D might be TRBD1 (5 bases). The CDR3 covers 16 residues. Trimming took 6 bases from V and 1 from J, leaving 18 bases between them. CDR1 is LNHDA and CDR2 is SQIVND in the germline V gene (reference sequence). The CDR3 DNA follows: TGTGCCAGTAGCCGATCGGCAGGGTCGGGCCAAGAGACCCAGTACTTC. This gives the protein CASSRSAGSGQETQYF.

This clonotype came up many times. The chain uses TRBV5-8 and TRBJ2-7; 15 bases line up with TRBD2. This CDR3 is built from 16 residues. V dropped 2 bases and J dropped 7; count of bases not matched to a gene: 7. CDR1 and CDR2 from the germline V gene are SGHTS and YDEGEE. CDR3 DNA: TGTGCCAGCAGCTTCCGGACTAGCGGGAGGGCCGGAGAGCAGTACTTC. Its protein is CASSFRTSGRAGEQYF.

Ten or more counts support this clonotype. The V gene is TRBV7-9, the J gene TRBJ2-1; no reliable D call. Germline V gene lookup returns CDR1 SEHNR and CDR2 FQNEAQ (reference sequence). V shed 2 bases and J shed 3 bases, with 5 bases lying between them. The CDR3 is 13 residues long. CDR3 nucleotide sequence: TGTGCCAGCAGCTTAAGAAACTACAATGAGCAGTTCTTC. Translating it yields CASSLRNYNEQFF.

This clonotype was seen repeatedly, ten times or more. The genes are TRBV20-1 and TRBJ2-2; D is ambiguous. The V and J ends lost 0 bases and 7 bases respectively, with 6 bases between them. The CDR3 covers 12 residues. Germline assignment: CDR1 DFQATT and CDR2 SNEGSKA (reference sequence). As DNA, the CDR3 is TGCAGTGCTAGAGATCGTTTCGGGGAGCTGTTTTTT. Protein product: CSARDRFGELFF.

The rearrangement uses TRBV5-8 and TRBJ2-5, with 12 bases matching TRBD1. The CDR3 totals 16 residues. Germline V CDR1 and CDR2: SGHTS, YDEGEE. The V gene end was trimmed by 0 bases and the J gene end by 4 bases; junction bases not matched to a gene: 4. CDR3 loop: CASSLGVGQGAETQYF. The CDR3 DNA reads TGTGCCAGCAGCTTGGGGGTGGGACAGGGGGCAGAGACCCAGTACTTC.

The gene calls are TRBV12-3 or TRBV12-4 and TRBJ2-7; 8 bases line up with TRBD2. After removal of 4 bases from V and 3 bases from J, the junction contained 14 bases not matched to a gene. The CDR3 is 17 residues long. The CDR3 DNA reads TGTGCCAGCAGTTCTTCCCTTAGCGGGACGATCCTCTACGAGCAGTACTTC. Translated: CASSSSLSGTILYEQYF.

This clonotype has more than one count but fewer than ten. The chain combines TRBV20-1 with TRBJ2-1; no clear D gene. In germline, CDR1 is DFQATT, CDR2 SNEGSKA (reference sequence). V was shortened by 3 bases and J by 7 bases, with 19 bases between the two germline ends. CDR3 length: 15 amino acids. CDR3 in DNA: TGCAGTGCTAGGCCCCCGCCCCCCTGGGTTAATGAGCAGTTCTTC. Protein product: CSARPPPPWVNEQFF.

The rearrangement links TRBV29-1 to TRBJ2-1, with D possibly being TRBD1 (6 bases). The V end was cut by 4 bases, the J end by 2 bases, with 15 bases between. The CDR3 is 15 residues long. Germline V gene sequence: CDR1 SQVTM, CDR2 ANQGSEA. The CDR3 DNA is TGCAGCGTTGGGGAACAGGGATGGGCCTACAATGAGCAGTTCTTC. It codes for CSVGEQGWAYNEQFF.

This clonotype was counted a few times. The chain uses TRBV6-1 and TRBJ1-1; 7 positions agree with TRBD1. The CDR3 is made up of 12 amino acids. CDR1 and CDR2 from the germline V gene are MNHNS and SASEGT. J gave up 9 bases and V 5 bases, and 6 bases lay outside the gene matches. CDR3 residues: CASSTTGTKAFF. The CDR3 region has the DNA TGTGCCAGCAGTACGACAGGGACGAAAGCTTTCTTT.

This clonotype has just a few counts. The CDR3, as DNA: TGTGCCAGCAGCTCCCGCGAGGGTGGTCAGCCCCAGCATTTT. Translation: CASSSREGGQPQHF. V usage is TRBV11-3 and J usage is TRBJ1-5; D call uncertain. Between the trimmed V and J ends, which lost 4 bases and 6 bases, there was a span of 13 bases. Germline loops: CDR1 SGHNT, CDR2 YENEEA. This CDR3 spans 14 amino acids.

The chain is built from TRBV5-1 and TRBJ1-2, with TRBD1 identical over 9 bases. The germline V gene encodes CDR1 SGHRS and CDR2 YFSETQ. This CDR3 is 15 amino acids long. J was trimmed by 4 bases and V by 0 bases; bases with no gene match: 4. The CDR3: CASSLGQGGAYGYTF. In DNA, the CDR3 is TGCGCCAGCAGCTTGGGACAGGGGGGGGCCTATGGCTACACCTTC.

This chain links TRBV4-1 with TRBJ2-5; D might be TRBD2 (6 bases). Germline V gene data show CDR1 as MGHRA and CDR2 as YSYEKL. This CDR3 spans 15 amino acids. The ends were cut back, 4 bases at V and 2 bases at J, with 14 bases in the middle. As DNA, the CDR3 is TGCGCCAGCAGCCTCGCTGGAGGAGGGCAAGAGACCCAGTACTTC. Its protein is CASSLAGGGQETQYF.

The CDR3 DNA reads TGCGCCAGCGCATCGTCAAGCACAGATACGCAGTATTTT. Encoded protein: CASASSSTDTQYF. J is TRBJ2-3 and V is TRBV5-1; the D is unclear. CDR3 size: 13 residues. Per germline, CDR1 SGHRS and CDR2 YFSETQ. Between the trimmed V and J ends, which lost 7 bases and 0 bases, there was a span of 9 bases.

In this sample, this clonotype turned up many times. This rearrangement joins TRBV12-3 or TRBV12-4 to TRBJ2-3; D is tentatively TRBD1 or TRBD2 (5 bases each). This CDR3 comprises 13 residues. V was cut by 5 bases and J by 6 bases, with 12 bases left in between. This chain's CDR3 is CASSPYWGDTQYF. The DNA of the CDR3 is TGTGCCAGCAGTCCCTACTGGGGGGATACGCAGTATTTT.

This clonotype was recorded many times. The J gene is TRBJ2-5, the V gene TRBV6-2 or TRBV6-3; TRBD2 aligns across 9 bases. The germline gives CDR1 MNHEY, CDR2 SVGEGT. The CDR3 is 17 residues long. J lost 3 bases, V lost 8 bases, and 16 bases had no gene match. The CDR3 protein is CASGDRRTSDRKETQYF. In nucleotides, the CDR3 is TGTGCCAGCGGAGATAGGAGGACTAGCGACAGAAAAGAGACCCAGTACTTC.

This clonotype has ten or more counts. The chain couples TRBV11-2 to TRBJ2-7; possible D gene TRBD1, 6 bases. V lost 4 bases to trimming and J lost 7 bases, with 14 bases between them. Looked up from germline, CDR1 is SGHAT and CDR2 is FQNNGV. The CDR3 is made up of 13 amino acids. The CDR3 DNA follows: TGTGCCAGCAGCTCACGACCCCAGGGGGAGCAGTACTTC. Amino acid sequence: CASSSRPQGEQYF. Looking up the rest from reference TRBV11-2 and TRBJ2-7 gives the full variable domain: EAGVAQSPRYKIIEKRQSVAFWCNPISGHATLYWYQQILGQGPKLLIQFQNNGVVDDSQLPKDRFSAERLKGVDSTLKIQPAKLEDSAVYLCASSSRPQGEQYFGPGTRLTVT.

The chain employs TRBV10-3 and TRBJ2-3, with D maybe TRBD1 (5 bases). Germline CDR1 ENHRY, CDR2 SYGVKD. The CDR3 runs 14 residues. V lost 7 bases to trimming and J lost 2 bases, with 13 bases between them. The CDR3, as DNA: TGTGCCATCAAACAGGCCGCTCCCACAGATACGCAGTATTTT. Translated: CAIKQAAPTDTQYF.

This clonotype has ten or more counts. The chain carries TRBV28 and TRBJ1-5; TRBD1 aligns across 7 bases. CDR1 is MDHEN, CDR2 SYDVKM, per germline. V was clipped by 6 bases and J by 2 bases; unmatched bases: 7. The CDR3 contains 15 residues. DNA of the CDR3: TGTGCCAGCAGAGCGACAGGGCTAGGCAATCAGCCCCAGCATTTT. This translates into CASRATGLGNQPQHF.

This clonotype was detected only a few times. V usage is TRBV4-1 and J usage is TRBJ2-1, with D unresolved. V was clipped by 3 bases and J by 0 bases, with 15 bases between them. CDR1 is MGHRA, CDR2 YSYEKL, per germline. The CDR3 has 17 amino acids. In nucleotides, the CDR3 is TGCGCCAGCAGCCACTTGAGGACGCGGTACTCCTACAATGAGCAGTTCTTC. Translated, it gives CASSHLRTRYSYNEQFF.

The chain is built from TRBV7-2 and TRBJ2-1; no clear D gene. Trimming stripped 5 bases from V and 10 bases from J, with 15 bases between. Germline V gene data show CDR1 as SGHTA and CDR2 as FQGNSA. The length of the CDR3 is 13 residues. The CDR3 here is CASSQTPLQEQFF. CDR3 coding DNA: TGTGCCAGCAGCCAGACCCCCCTCCAAGAGCAGTTCTTC.

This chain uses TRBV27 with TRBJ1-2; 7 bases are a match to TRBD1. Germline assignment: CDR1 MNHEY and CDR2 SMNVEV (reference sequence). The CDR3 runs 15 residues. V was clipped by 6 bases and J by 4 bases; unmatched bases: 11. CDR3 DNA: TGTGCCAGCAGCCTTAACAGGGGAGGTGGCTATGGCTACACCTTC. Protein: CASSLNRGGGYGYTF.

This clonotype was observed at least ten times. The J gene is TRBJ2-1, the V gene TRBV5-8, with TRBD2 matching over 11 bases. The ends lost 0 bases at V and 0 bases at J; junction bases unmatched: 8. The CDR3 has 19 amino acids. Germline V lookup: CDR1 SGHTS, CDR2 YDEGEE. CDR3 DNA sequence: TGTGCCAGCAGCTTGGTGTCTAGCGGGGGGCTAAGCTCCTACAATGAGCAGTTCTTC. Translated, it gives CASSLVSSGGLSSYNEQFF. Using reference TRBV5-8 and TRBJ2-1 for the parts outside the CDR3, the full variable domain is EAGVTQSPTHLIKTRGQQATLRCSPISGHTSVYWYQQALGLGLQFLLWYDEGEERNRGNFPPRFSGRQFPNYSSELNVNALELEDSALYLCASSLVSSGGLSSYNEQFFGPGTRLTVL.

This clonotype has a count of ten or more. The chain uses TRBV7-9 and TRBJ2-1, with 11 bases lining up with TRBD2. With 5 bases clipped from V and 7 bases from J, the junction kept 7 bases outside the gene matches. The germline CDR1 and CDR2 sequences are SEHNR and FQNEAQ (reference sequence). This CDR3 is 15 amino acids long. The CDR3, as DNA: TGTGCCAGCAGCCACGTAGCGGGAGGGGGTAATGAGCAGTTCTTC. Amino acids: CASSHVAGGGNEQFF.

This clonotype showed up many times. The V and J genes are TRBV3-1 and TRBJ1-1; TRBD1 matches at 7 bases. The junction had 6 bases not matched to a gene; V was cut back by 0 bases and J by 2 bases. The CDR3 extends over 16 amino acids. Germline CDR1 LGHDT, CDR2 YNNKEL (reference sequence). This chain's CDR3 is CASSQEPGQSNTEAFF. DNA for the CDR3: TGTGCCAGCAGCCAAGAGCCGGGACAGAGTAACACTGAAGCTTTCTTT.